This T cell receptor (beta chain) was identified in a study of early T cells in non-severe SARS-CoV-2 infection. Study-wide context: The authors sequenced bulk RNA from unsorted whole blood, leaving chains unpaired.

V was shortened by 4 bases and J by 5 bases, with 9 bases between the two germline ends. Germline assignment: CDR1 SQVTM and CDR2 ANQGSEA. The CDR3 runs 13 residues. This clonotype was detected many times. The TCR library protocol was used to attach unique molecular identifiers. These identifiers were attached to individual cDNA molecules. Using its own MiXCR run on the 5' RACE reads, TCRdb lists one record per CDR3 protein. The profile shows some 50,000 distinct CDR3 sequences, 5.6% of them singletons. The sequencing sample was made of whole blood. The rearrangement links TRBV29-1 to TRBJ1-6; D might be TRBD1 (6 bases). The TCR sequence derives from an adult who was a healthcare worker with PCR-confirmed SARS-CoV-2 infection or an uninfected control (not recorded which). The CDR3 spells CSVARTDNSPLHF. As DNA, the CDR3 is TGCAGCGTTGCCCGGACAGATAATTCACCCCTCCACTTT.